Sequencing of this T cell receptor beta chain was carried out in a study of blood T cell repertoires in COVID-19. Donors were grouped by their self-reported clinical history. Profiling relied on immunoSEQ multiplex PCR, and the TCRdb table lists in-frame clones only, not all of them. The data show a few hundred thousand clones, around 80% seen once. Trimming removed 1 base from V and 10 bases from J; junction bases left unmatched: 5. Germline CDR1 SGHTA, CDR2 FQGTGA. The CDR3 is 14 residues long. Sequences were obtained from PBMCs or T cells enriched from blood (not recorded which). The receptor was derived from a man aged 25 to 40 with acute COVID-19. The rearrangement joins TRBV7-3 to TRBJ2-1; 9 positions match TRBD2. This CDR3 reads CASSLSGRAIEQFF. CDR3 DNA: TGTGCCAGCAGCTTAAGCGGGAGGGCCATCGAGCAGTTCTTC.